The next 27 T cell receptor beta chains were all read from a single sample in a study of identifying expanded T cells in peripheral blood. Assay used: immunoSEQ multiplex PCR; TCRdb lists only in-frame clones, some missing. There are about 82,000 clones in the sample; approximately 90% occur only once, and approximately 7% lies in the top ten. Input material: blood. The receptors derive from a person aged 18-70 years in good health.

Written as DNA, the CDR3 is TGCGCCAGCAGCTTGGTGGCAGGGGATCAGCCCCAGCATTTT. As protein: CASSLVAGDQPQHF. The chain has TRBV5-1 and TRBJ1-5; a weak D match, TRBD1 (6 bases). In germline, CDR1 is SGHRS, CDR2 YFSETQ. The CDR3 extends over 14 amino acids. V lost 0 bases and J 5 bases, leaving 9 bases between the germline ends.

The V call is TRBV2, the J call TRBJ2-3; 8 positions match TRBD1. The junction had 0 bases not matched to a gene; V was cut back by 6 bases and J by 4 bases. The CDR3 totals 12 residues. From germline, CDR1 is SNHLY and CDR2 FYNNEI. Here the CDR3 DNA reads TGTGCCAGCAGACAGGGGGCAGATACGCAGTATTTT. Protein sequence: CASRQGADTQYF.

J is TRBJ2-1 and V is TRBV5-1, with 7 positions matching TRBD1. Germline V gives CDR1 SGHRS, CDR2 YFSETQ. Trimming removed 4 bases from V and 0 bases from J; junction bases left unmatched: 7. The CDR3 has 16 residues. CDR3 DNA sequence: TGCGCCAGCAGCCGAACAGGGGAGCGCTCCTACAATGAGCAGTTCTTC. Residues: CASSRTGERSYNEQFF.

The V and J genes are TRBV10-2 and TRBJ1-1; 9 bases align to TRBD1. From germline, CDR1 is WSHSY and CDR2 SAAADI. V was clipped by 8 bases and J by 3 bases; unmatched bases: 10. CDR3 length equals 15 residues. DNA for the CDR3: TGCGCCAGCGTCGGGACAGGGCACGGAGACACTGAAGCTTTCTTT. Its translation: CASVGTGHGDTEAFF.

The chain joins TRBV18 to TRBJ1-1, with D hard to call. The CDR3 has 16 residues. Germline assignment: CDR1 KGHSH and CDR2 LQKENI. Trimming cost V 2 bases and J 5 bases, with 18 bases left between them. The CDR3: CASSPWVGDLETEAFF. Here the CDR3 DNA reads TGTGCCAGCTCACCATGGGTAGGTGACCTCGAAACTGAAGCTTTCTTT.

The genes are TRBV6-5 and TRBJ1-5; 9 bases agree with TRBD1. The CDR3 spans 15 residues. Germline V gene lookup returns CDR1 MNHEY and CDR2 SVGAGI. V was pared by 4 bases and J by 4 bases, with 5 bases of the junction left unmatched. This CDR3 reads CASSSNRGPNQPQHF. In DNA, the CDR3 is TGTGCCAGCAGTTCAAACAGGGGGCCGAATCAGCCCCAGCATTTT.

Written as DNA, the CDR3 is TGTGCCAGCAGTTCCGAAGGGGTGAATGAGCAGTTCTTC. It encodes CASSSEGVNEQFF. This chain links TRBV6-6 with TRBJ2-1; TRBD1 is a possible D gene (5 bases). The CDR3 is made up of 13 amino acids. The germline V and J ends were trimmed by 4 bases and 7 bases, with 11 bases remaining between them. Per germline, CDR1 MNHNY and CDR2 SVGAGI (reference sequence).

J is TRBJ2-1 and V is TRBV18, with 8 bases matching TRBD1. Germline V gene sequence: CDR1 KGHSH, CDR2 LQKENI. This CDR3 has 14 residues. With 3 bases clipped from V and 7 bases from J, the junction kept 5 bases outside the gene matches. In DNA form, the CDR3 reads TGTGCCAGCTCACCGGCAGGGGGCGCAAATGAGCAGTTCTTC. Translation: CASSPAGGANEQFF.

The chain couples TRBV10-2 to TRBJ2-3; perhaps D is TRBD1 or TRBD2 (5 bases each). V lost 6 bases and J lost 6, with 16 bases in between. The CDR3 has 14 residues. Germline V gene data show CDR1 as WSHSY and CDR2 as SAAADI. The CDR3: CASSEGPRRDTQYF. CDR3 nucleotide sequence: TGCGCCAGCAGCGAGGGGCCGAGGAGGGATACGCAGTATTTT.

The J gene is TRBJ1-1, the V gene TRBV19; no clear D. The CDR3 is 13 amino acids. Per the germline V gene, CDR1 is LNHDA and CDR2 is SQIVND (reference sequence). With 3 bases removed from V and 4 bases from J, the gap between germline ends came to 9 bases. CDR3 residues: CASSMFMGTEAFF. The CDR3, as DNA: TGTGCCAGTAGTATGTTTATGGGCACTGAAGCTTTCTTT. The entire variable domain, with the rest obtained from reference TRBV19 and TRBJ1-1, is as follows: DGGITQSPKYLFRKEGQNVTLSCEQNLNHDAMYWYRQDPGQGLRLIYYSQIVNDFQKGDIAEGYSVSREKKESFPLTVTSAQKNPTAFYLCASSMFMGTEAFFGQGTRLTVV.

The genes are TRBV9 and TRBJ1-2, with D maybe TRBD1 (6 bases). The V and J ends lost 4 bases and 4 bases respectively, with 17 bases between them. From germline, CDR1 is SGDLS and CDR2 YYNGEE. This CDR3 has 15 amino acids. The CDR3 DNA reads TGTGCCAGCAGCCAAAACTCAGGGGAGGGCTATGGCTACACCTTC. Protein product: CASSQNSGEGYGYTF. Full variable domain (remainder filled in from reference TRBV9 and TRBJ1-2): DSGVTQTPKHLITATGQRVTLRCSPRSGDLSVYWYQQSLDQGLQFLIQYYNGEERAKGNILERFSAQQFPDLHSELNLSSLELGDSALYFCASSQNSGEGYGYTFGSGTRLTVV.

The gene calls are TRBV6-1 and TRBJ2-5, with 8 nucleotides matching TRBD2. CDR3 size: 15 residues. In germline, CDR1 is MNHNS, CDR2 SASEGT. The V and J ends lost 0 bases and 4 bases, in that order; junction bases with no gene match: 4. This CDR3 is CASSEALGGVETQYF. The DNA of the CDR3 is TGTGCCAGCAGTGAAGCGCTCGGGGGGGTAGAGACCCAGTACTTC.

This chain joins TRBV5-1 and TRBJ2-7; maybe TRBD1 (6 bases). Germline lookup yields CDR1 SGHRS and CDR2 YFSETQ. V lost 2 bases to trimming and J lost 2 bases, with 11 bases between them. CDR3 length: 14 amino acids. The CDR3 bases are TGCGCCAGCAGCTTCGACTGGACAGCCTACGAGCAGTACTTC. Translated: CASSFDWTAYEQYF.

This clone was recorded only once. V is TRBV6-6 and J is TRBJ2-7; 15 bases line up with TRBD2. The germline CDR1 and CDR2 sequences are MNHNY and SVGAGI (reference sequence). Trimming removed 5 bases from V and 7 bases from J; junction bases left unmatched: 9. CDR3 length: 16 amino acids. DNA of the CDR3: TGTGCCAGCAGTCCCCGGGGACTAGCGGGGGGCGTGGAGCAGTACTTC. It specifies CASSPRGLAGGVEQYF.

The chain combines TRBV19 with TRBJ2-7, with 10 bases matching TRBD2. CDR3 length: 15 residues. Germline V gene data show CDR1 as LNHDA and CDR2 as SQIVND (reference sequence). The trim removed 5 bases at V and 4 bases at J, leaving 8 bases unmatched. The DNA of the CDR3 is TGTGCCAGTAGTGTAGCGGGGGGCCGCGTTTACGAGCAGTACTTC. Translation: CASSVAGGRVYEQYF. The complete variable domain, with remaining parts taken from reference TRBV19 and TRBJ2-7, reads DGGITQSPKYLFRKEGQNVTLSCEQNLNHDAMYWYRQDPGQGLRLIYYSQIVNDFQKGDIAEGYSVSREKKESFPLTVTSAQKNPTAFYLCASSVAGGRVYEQYFGPGTRLTVT.

V gene TRBV19 combines with J gene TRBJ2-7; no clear D. V was shortened by 2 bases and J by 6 bases, with 11 bases between the two germline ends. The CDR3 is made up of 13 amino acids. The germline gives CDR1 LNHDA, CDR2 SQIVND (reference sequence). The CDR3 DNA is TGTGCCAGTAGTATATCGGTACGGCTCGAGCAGTACTTC. Protein: CASSISVRLEQYF.

The chain has TRBV2 and TRBJ1-4; the D is unclear. Germline V lookup: CDR1 SNHLY, CDR2 FYNNEI. The V end was cut by 7 bases, the J end by 8 bases, with 23 bases between. The CDR3 extends over 16 amino acids. The CDR3 DNA sequence: TGTGCCAGCACTAAGCAGCGAGGGAGGGTTCGAGAAAAACTGTTTTTT. This gives the protein CASTKQRGRVREKLFF.

The gene calls are TRBV6-5 and TRBJ1-1; D ambiguous. The V gene's germline CDR1 is MNHEY and CDR2 SVGAGI. Trimming took 7 bases from V and 6 from J, leaving 9 bases between them. This CDR3 has 11 residues. The CDR3 sequence is CASKRYAEAFF. The CDR3 region has the DNA TGTGCCAGCAAACGGTACGCTGAAGCTTTCTTT.

The chain combines TRBV19 with TRBJ2-6; 7 bases map to TRBD1. Per germline, CDR1 LNHDA and CDR2 SQIVND (reference sequence). The CDR3 totals 20 residues. After removal of 3 bases from V and 0 bases from J, the junction contained 14 bases not matched to a gene. In DNA form, the CDR3 reads TGTGCCAGTAGTATGCTTCACAGCAGGGGGATCATCTCTGGGGCCAACGTCCTGACTTTC. Encoded protein: CASSMLHSRGIISGANVLTF.

This clone was counted a single time. V is TRBV4-3 and J is TRBJ2-1, with TRBD2 matching 12 bases. CDR1 is LGHNA and CDR2 is YSLEER in the germline V gene. The CDR3 length is 17 residues. The ends lost 4 bases at V and 4 bases at J; junction bases unmatched: 8. CDR3 sequence (DNA): TGCGCCAGCAGCCGCTCTGGACTAGCGGGATCGTACAATGAGCAGTTCTTC. Its protein product is CASSRSGLAGSYNEQFF.

The rearrangement links TRBV7-8 to TRBJ1-1; D might be TRBD1 (5 bases). Trimming removed 4 bases at V and 7 bases at J, with 7 bases between. Germline CDR1 is SGHVS and CDR2 is FQNEAQ. The CDR3 contains 11 residues. CDR3 coding DNA: TGTGCCAGCAGCTCTCAGGGTGAAGCTTTCTTT. Translating it yields CASSSQGEAFF.

V gene TRBV6-1 combines with J gene TRBJ1-5, with 8 bases lining up with TRBD1. V gave up 4 bases and J gave up 3 bases; unmatched junction bases: 8. Per the germline V gene, CDR1 is MNHNS and CDR2 is SASEGT. The CDR3 loop spans 16 amino acids. The CDR3 reads CASSGIGTGNNQPQHF. The CDR3 region has the DNA TGTGCCAGCAGTGGGATAGGGACAGGCAACAATCAGCCCCAGCATTTT.

The rearrangement joins TRBV10-3 to TRBJ1-2; D is ambiguous. Trimming took 0 bases from V and 3 from J, leaving 5 bases between them. Germline V gene data show CDR1 as ENHRY and CDR2 as SYGVKD. This CDR3 spans 13 amino acids. CDR3 nucleotides: TGTGCCATCAGTGAGTCTGGTGACTATGGCTACACCTTC. It yields the protein CAISESGDYGYTF.

The chain has TRBV7-2 and TRBJ1-5, with D perhaps TRBD1 (6 bases). CDR3 length equals 17 residues. The germline gives CDR1 SGHTA, CDR2 FQGNSA. Trimming stripped 5 bases from V and 0 bases from J, with 17 bases between. CDR3 coding DNA: TGTGCCAGCAGCCGAAAAGAGGGGGTTTATAGCAATCAGCCCCAGCATTTT. Amino acid sequence: CASSRKEGVYSNQPQHF. The full variable domain, rest sourced from reference TRBV7-2 and TRBJ1-5, is GAGVSQSPSNKVTEKGKDVELRCDPISGHTALYWYRQSLGQGLEFLIYFQGNSAPDKSGLPSDRFSAERTGGSVSTLTIQRTQQEDSAVYLCASSRKEGVYSNQPQHFGDGTRLSIL.

J is TRBJ1-1 and V is TRBV4-3; D is unresolved. The CDR3 totals 14 residues. Trimming took off 2 bases at V and 1 base at J, with 8 bases between the two ends. Per germline, CDR1 LGHNA and CDR2 YSLEER. The CDR3 DNA follows: TGCGCCAGCAGCCAATCGGTGGAGAACACTGAAGCTTTCTTT. Translated: CASSQSVENTEAFF.

The rearrangement links TRBV5-1 to TRBJ2-7; TRBD2 agrees at 9 bases. Germline lookup yields CDR1 SGHRS and CDR2 YFSETQ. V dropped 9 bases and J dropped 5; count of bases not matched to a gene: 15. CDR3 size: 15 residues. As DNA, the CDR3 is TGCGCCACCGGTCGACTAGCGGACCTCTTGGACGAGCAGTACTTC. Translated: CATGRLADLLDEQYF. The full variable domain, its missing parts supplied by reference TRBV5-1 and TRBJ2-7, is KAGVTQTPRYLIKTRGQQVTLSCSPISGHRSVSWYQQTPGQGLQFLFEYFSETQRNKGNFPGRFSGRQFSNSRSEMNVSTLELGDSALYLCATGRLADLLDEQYFGPGTRLTVT.

This chain uses TRBV9 with TRBJ1-4; weak D call: TRBD1 (6 bases). The germline gives CDR1 SGDLS, CDR2 YYNGEE. The CDR3 totals 15 residues. Trimming cost V 4 bases and J 7 bases, with 17 bases left between them. The CDR3 sequence: CASSSQGWGTEKLFF. CDR3 nucleotide sequence: TGTGCCAGCAGCTCCCAGGGGTGGGGAACTGAAAAACTGTTTTTT.